The 8 T cell receptor beta chains below were found in one sample sequenced in a study of blood T cells in healthy people across ages. With a J-beta primer mix and a sample-barcoded 5' primer, a second PCR ran about 6 to 11 cycles. TCRdb recomputed calls from the 5' RACE reads with MiXCR, one row per CDR3 protein. The table has around 870,000 distinct CDR3 sequences, 25% to 30% seen once. Material for sequencing was blood. These receptors came from a woman older than 75 in good health.

This clonotype was observed at least ten times. The chain employs TRBV12-3 or TRBV12-4 and TRBJ2-3; D might be TRBD2 (5 bases). Deletions cut 6 bases from V and 0 bases from J, with 10 bases between. The CDR3 length is 14 residues. The CDR3 bases are TGTGCCAGCAGCTTGAGGGCTAGCACAGATACGCAGTATTTT. It yields the protein CASSLRASTDTQYF.

At least ten counts were recorded for this clonotype. This chain connects TRBV27 to TRBJ2-1; 7 bases align to TRBD2. After removal of 2 bases from V and 0 bases from J, the junction contained 4 bases not matched to a gene. Germline CDR1 reads MNHEY; CDR2 reads SMNVEV (reference sequence). This CDR3 is 16 amino acids long. The CDR3 coding sequence is TGTGCCAGCAGTTTAATTGGCGGGGGCTCCTACAATGAGCAGTTCTTC. It translates to CASSLIGGGSYNEQFF.

This clonotype was found many times. This chain links TRBV5-1 with TRBJ2-7, with no clear D. This CDR3 has 12 residues. The V end lost 4 bases, the J end lost 4 bases, and 9 bases lay between the germline ends. CDR1 is SGHRS, CDR2 YFSETQ, per germline. The CDR3: CASSAASYEQYF. CDR3 sequence (DNA): TGCGCCAGCAGCGCCGCGAGTTACGAGCAGTACTTC.

The rearrangement links TRBV30 to TRBJ2-7; TRBD1 matches 7 bases. Germline V gives CDR1 GTSNPN, CDR2 SVGIG (reference sequence). V gave up 3 bases and J gave up 4 bases; unmatched junction bases: 9. The CDR3 sequence is 14 residues long. CDR3 DNA: TGTGCCTGGAGGCCGCCAGGGGGTACTTACGAGCAGTACTTC. Amino acid sequence: CAWRPPGGTYEQYF. Filled out from reference TRBV30 and TRBJ2-7, the complete variable domain reads SQTIHQWPATLVQPVGSPLSLECTVEGTSNPNLYWYRQAAGRGLQLLFYSVGIGQISSEVPQNLSASRPQDRQFILSSKKLLLSDSGFYLCAWRPPGGTYEQYFGPGTRLTVT.

This clonotype was observed at least ten times. J is TRBJ2-1 and V is TRBV10-3; maybe TRBD2 (5 bases). The CDR3 contains 12 residues. V was trimmed by 7 bases and J by 10 bases, leaving 14 bases between them. CDR1 is ENHRY, CDR2 SYGVKD, per germline. The CDR3 sequence is CAINGRGFEQFF. CDR3 nucleotides: TGTGCCATCAATGGTAGAGGGTTCGAGCAGTTCTTC.

This chain links TRBV12-3 or TRBV12-4 with TRBJ2-7; 7 bases are shared with TRBD2. This CDR3 has 15 amino acids. V was pared by 6 bases and J by 7 bases, with 15 bases of the junction left unmatched. CDR3 bases: TGTGCCAGCAGCTGGACTCAGCTGGGGGGGAATGAGCAGTACTTC. Amino acids: CASSWTQLGGNEQYF.

CDR3 nucleotides: TGTGCCAGCACCTTCTCCCGGACCGCCACCGGGGAGCTGTTTTTT. Protein: CASTFSRTATGELFF. The rearrangement uses TRBV6-5 and TRBJ2-2; D not resolved. The CDR3 sequence is 15 residues long. V dropped 7 bases and J dropped 4 bases, with 16 bases sitting between them. Germline V CDR1 and CDR2: MNHEY, SVGAGI.

The chain recombines TRBV30 with TRBJ1-4, with no clear D. CDR1 and CDR2 from the germline V gene are GTSNPN and SVGIG (reference sequence). The CDR3 has 14 amino acids. Deletions cut 0 bases from V and 4 bases from J, with 9 bases between. The CDR3: CAWSVWQRNEKLFF. As DNA, the CDR3 is TGTGCCTGGAGTGTCTGGCAGCGTAATGAAAAACTGTTTTTT.